The 25 T cell receptor beta chains below were found in one sample sequenced in a study of shared clonotypes between healthy human individuals. Sequenced by immunoSEQ multiplex PCR; TCRdb stores in-frame clones only, minus some. The sample has about 2.4 million clones, approximately 93% seen once; the top ten hold 0.36%. Source material: naive CD4+ T cells from PBMCs. As for subset: CD45RA+ positively selected. Receptors originate from a man aged 18 to 30 in good health. Some clones in this sample may be carry-over from other donors' samples.

The chain combines TRBV29-1 with TRBJ2-5, with a possible D match to TRBD1 (5 bases). Germline CDR1 reads SQVTM; CDR2 reads ANQGSEA. V lost 6 bases and J lost 2, with 7 bases in between. This CDR3 is built from 11 residues. DNA of the CDR3: TGCAGCGTACGACAGCAAGAGACCCAGTACTTC. This codes for CSVRQQETQYF. The whole variable domain, filled in from reference TRBV29-1 and TRBJ2-5, reads SAVISQKPSRDICQRGTSLTIQCQVDSQVTMMFWYRQQPGQSLTLIATANQGSEATYESGFVIDKFPISRPNLTFSTLTVSNMSPEDSSIYLCSVRQQETQYFGPGTRLLVL.

This chain connects TRBV7-3 to TRBJ1-1; 10 nucleotides align to TRBD1. V gave up 5 bases and J gave up 2 bases; unmatched junction bases: 8. Germline V CDR1 and CDR2: SGHTA, FQGTGA. The CDR3 consists of 16 residues. CDR3 loop: CASSARDRGYNTEAFF. CDR3 coding DNA: TGTGCCAGCAGCGCCCGGGACAGGGGATATAACACTGAAGCTTTCTTT.

This rearrangement joins TRBV18 to TRBJ1-1; 9 nucleotides agree with TRBD1. The CDR3 covers 15 residues. Germline V gene sequence: CDR1 KGHSH, CDR2 LQKENI. Unmatched junction bases numbered 7, after V lost 3 bases and J lost 5 bases. CDR3 sequence: CASSPRQGGWTEAFF. Written as DNA, the CDR3 is TGTGCCAGCTCACCTCGACAGGGGGGTTGGACTGAAGCTTTCTTT.

The chain is built from TRBV7-7 and TRBJ2-1, with D tentatively TRBD2 (5 bases). The CDR3 has 17 amino acids. V gave up 1 base and J gave up 7 bases, with 20 bases separating them. Per the germline V gene, CDR1 is SSHAT and CDR2 is FNYEAQ (reference sequence). CDR3 region: CASSLGLYGAALNEQFF. CDR3 DNA sequence: TGTGCCAGCAGCTTAGGACTATACGGCGCTGCTCTAAATGAGCAGTTCTTC.

The table lists this clone with a few counts. The chain carries TRBV7-2 and TRBJ2-5, with D hard to call. Germline values: CDR1 SGHTA, CDR2 FQGNSA. With 4 bases removed from V and 2 bases from J, the gap between germline ends came to 11 bases. This CDR3 region has 14 residues. The CDR3 spells CASSYSSRQETQYF. The CDR3 DNA is TGTGCCAGCAGCTACAGTTCCCGGCAAGAGACCCAGTACTTC.

CDR3: CASSFTGTGNNEQFF. Written as DNA, the CDR3 is TGTGCCAGCAGCTTTACCGGGACAGGGAACAATGAGCAGTTCTTC. The V and J genes are TRBV11-2 and TRBJ2-1; 9 positions agree with TRBD1. This CDR3 is built from 15 residues. The V gene end was trimmed by 3 bases and the J gene end by 5 bases; junction bases not matched to a gene: 5. In germline, CDR1 is SGHAT, CDR2 FQNNGV.

The genes are TRBV28 and TRBJ2-7; 7 bases match TRBD2. The CDR3 consists of 16 residues. CDR1 and CDR2 (germline): MDHEN, SYDVKM. The junction had 23 bases not matched to a gene; V was cut back by 5 bases and J by 13 bases. The CDR3 coding sequence is TGTGCCAGCAGTCTCAACCCGTTGACGGGAGCGGGATCGGGATACTTC. Residues: CASSLNPLTGAGSGYF.

This CDR3 is CASSLFRPGGTQYF. The CDR3 nucleotides read TGTGCCAGCAGCTTATTCCGGCCAGGTGGGACCCAGTACTTC. J is TRBJ2-5 and V is TRBV7-7; D uncertain. From germline, CDR1 is SSHAT and CDR2 FNYEAQ (reference sequence). The CDR3 is 14 amino acids. The V and J ends lost 2 bases and 7 bases respectively, with 14 bases between them.

The CDR3 spells CASSFETGEQFF. DNA for the CDR3: TGTGCCAGCAGCTTTGAAACGGGAGAGCAGTTCTTC. The V gene is TRBV7-2, the J gene TRBJ2-1; tentative D call: TRBD2 (5 bases). Germline CDR1 SGHTA, CDR2 FQGNSA. The V end was cut by 3 bases, the J end by 10 bases, with 10 bases between. This CDR3 is 12 amino acids long.

As to this clone: At one boundary the junction diverges from the germline segment, which might be a read error. The chain carries TRBV7-8 and TRBJ2-7; TRBD2 aligns across 14 bases. The CDR3 runs 14 residues. Looked up from germline, CDR1 is SGHVS and CDR2 is FQNEAQ. DNA for the CDR3: TGTGCCAGCACTCCGCAGGGACTAGCGGGAGAGAAGGGCTTC. This encodes CASTPQGLAGEKGF.

The V call is TRBV28, the J call TRBJ1-3, with 9 positions matching TRBD1. Germline trimming cut 5 bases from V and 2 bases from J; bases unmatched to any gene: 4. CDR1 is MDHEN and CDR2 is SYDVKM in the germline V gene. The length of the CDR3 is 15 residues. This chain's CDR3 is CASSTTGGAGNTIYF. CDR3 nucleotide sequence: TGTGCCAGCAGTACTACAGGGGGCGCTGGAAACACCATATATTTT.

This clone came up once. The rearrangement joins TRBV18 to TRBJ1-3; 7 bases map to TRBD1. J gave up 4 bases and V 3 bases, and 3 bases lay outside the gene matches. The CDR3 consists of 14 residues. The germline gives CDR1 KGHSH, CDR2 LQKENI. CDR3: CASSPTGDGNTIYF. In DNA, the CDR3 is TGTGCCAGCTCACCCACAGGGGACGGAAACACCATATATTTT.

This clone was recorded once. This specimen includes other DNA sequences encoding the same CDR3. This chain connects TRBV5-1 to TRBJ1-5, with unresolved D. Trimming shortened V by 2 bases and J by 3 bases, and 6 bases separated the two germline ends. CDR1 and CDR2 from the germline V gene are SGHRS and YFSETQ. The CDR3 consists of 13 residues. CDR3 loop: CASSLDPNQPQHF. The CDR3, as DNA: TGCGCCAGCAGCTTAGACCCCAATCAGCCCCAGCATTTT.

J is TRBJ1-5 and V is TRBV6-1; possible D gene TRBD1, 5 bases. The germline V and J ends were trimmed by 3 bases and 14 bases, with 14 bases remaining between them. The CDR3 length is 12 residues. Germline V gene lookup returns CDR1 MNHNS and CDR2 SASEGT. The CDR3: CASSEVEGGEHF. CDR3 bases: TGTGCCAGCAGTGAGGTGGAGGGAGGGGAGCATTTT.

The chain has TRBV14 and TRBJ1-6; no clear D. V lost 3 bases and J lost 0, with 18 bases in between. The CDR3 is made up of 19 amino acids. Germline CDR1 and CDR2: SGHDN and FVKESK. The DNA of the CDR3 is TGTGCCAGCAGCCAGTCATTGAGCTCCGGGAGCTCCTATAATTCACCCCTCCACTTT. Residues: CASSQSLSSGSSYNSPLHF.

With respect to this clone: The sample contains more than one DNA sequence encoding this CDR3. The rearrangement uses TRBV5-1 and TRBJ2-5; the D is unclear. Germline V gene lookup returns CDR1 SGHRS and CDR2 YFSETQ. This CDR3 region has 12 residues. The V and J ends lost 4 bases and 5 bases respectively, with 9 bases between them. The CDR3 DNA sequence: TGCGCCAGCAGCCTCTCCGAGGAGACCCAGTACTTC. Amino acids: CASSLSEETQYF.

The rearrangement uses TRBV30 and TRBJ2-2, with D possibly matching TRBD1 (5 bases). Germline-derived CDR1 and CDR2 are GTSNPN and SVGIG (reference sequence). V lost 1 base to trimming and J lost 2 bases, with 8 bases between them. The CDR3 consists of 14 residues. CDR3 loop: CAWSGDSNTGELFF. CDR3 nucleotide sequence: TGTGCCTGGAGTGGAGACAGTAACACCGGGGAGCTGTTTTTT.

This chain uses TRBV28 with TRBJ1-1; 8 bases are shared with TRBD1. CDR1 is MDHEN, CDR2 SYDVKM, per germline. This CDR3 is built from 15 residues. Losses at the gene ends were 5 bases for V and 1 base for J; bases not matched to a gene: 6. CDR3 nucleotides: TGTGCCAGCAGTCGGGACAGGCCTTCGAACACTGAAGCTTTCTTT. Translation: CASSRDRPSNTEAFF.

The V gene is TRBV29-1, the J gene TRBJ1-2; 8 bases fit TRBD1. Germline trimming cut 6 bases from V and 4 bases from J; bases unmatched to any gene: 7. Germline V gene data show CDR1 as SQVTM and CDR2 as ANQGSEA. The CDR3 runs to 13 residues. CDR3 sequence (DNA): TGCAGCGTGGGGACAGGCCCTAGCTATGGCTACACCTTC. The encoded protein is CSVGTGPSYGYTF. Supplemented by reference TRBV29-1 and TRBJ1-2, the full variable domain reads SAVISQKPSRDICQRGTSLTIQCQVDSQVTMMFWYRQQPGQSLTLIATANQGSEATYESGFVIDKFPISRPNLTFSTLTVSNMSPEDSSIYLCSVGTGPSYGYTFGSGTRLTVV.

The chain is built from TRBV7-2 and TRBJ2-5; 9 bases line up with TRBD1. V shed 2 bases and J 5 bases; nucleotides not matched to a gene: 6. The CDR3 totals 15 residues. Germline V gene sequence: CDR1 SGHTA, CDR2 FQGNSA. The DNA of the CDR3 is TGTGCCAGCAGCTTACACTCACAGGGGGCCGAGACCCAGTACTTC. Protein product: CASSLHSQGAETQYF.

The chain couples TRBV29-1 to TRBJ2-5; D not certain. Between the trimmed V and J ends, which lost 8 bases and 3 bases, there was a span of 10 bases. Germline lookup yields CDR1 SQVTM and CDR2 ANQGSEA. This CDR3 is built from 11 residues. The CDR3 DNA is TGCAGCCTTGGACGGGAAGAGACCCAGTACTTC. Amino acids: CSLGREETQYF.

This clone was found once. The chain uses TRBV5-1 and TRBJ2-1; TRBD2 aligns across 9 bases. CDR3 length: 16 residues. Trimming removed 3 bases from V and 7 bases from J; junction bases left unmatched: 11. Per germline, CDR1 SGHRS and CDR2 YFSETQ. The CDR3 here is CASSWGWREGRNEQFF. Written as DNA, the CDR3 is TGCGCCAGCAGCTGGGGATGGCGGGAGGGCCGAAATGAGCAGTTCTTC.

The V and J genes are TRBV10-3 and TRBJ2-5; a weak D match, TRBD1 (6 bases). The germline V and J ends were trimmed by 6 bases and 5 bases, with 10 bases remaining between them. The CDR3 spans 12 residues. Germline V lookup: CDR1 ENHRY, CDR2 SYGVKD. CDR3 region: CAISSGVETQYF. The DNA of the CDR3 is TGTGCCATCAGCTCAGGGGTTGAGACCCAGTACTTC.

The V and J genes are TRBV2 and TRBJ2-7; unclear D gene. V lost 6 bases and J lost 7, with 19 bases in between. Germline CDR1 reads SNHLY; CDR2 reads FYNNEI. The length of the CDR3 is 14 residues. This chain's CDR3 is CASRDRTGTGEQYF. The CDR3 region has the DNA TGTGCCAGCAGGGATAGGACGGGTACTGGGGAGCAGTACTTC.

The rearrangement links TRBV4-2 to TRBJ2-3; D is unresolved. The CDR3 runs to 19 residues. CDR1 is LGHNA and CDR2 is YNFKEQ in the germline V gene. The ends were cut back, 0 bases at V and 0 bases at J, with 19 bases in the middle. The CDR3 spells CASSQETARASTSTDTQYF. CDR3 DNA: TGTGCCAGCAGCCAAGAAACCGCCCGCGCCTCAACTAGCACAGATACGCAGTATTTT.